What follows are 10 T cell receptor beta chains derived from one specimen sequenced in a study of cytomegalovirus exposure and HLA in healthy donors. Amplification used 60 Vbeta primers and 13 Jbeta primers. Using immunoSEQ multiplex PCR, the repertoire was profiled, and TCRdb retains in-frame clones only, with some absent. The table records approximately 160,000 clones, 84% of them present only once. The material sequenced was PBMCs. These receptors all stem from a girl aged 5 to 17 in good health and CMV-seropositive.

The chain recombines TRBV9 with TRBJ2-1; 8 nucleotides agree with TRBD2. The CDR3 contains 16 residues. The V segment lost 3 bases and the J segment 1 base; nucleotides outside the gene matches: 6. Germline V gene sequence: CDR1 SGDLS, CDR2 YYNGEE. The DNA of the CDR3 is TGTGCCAGCAGCGCCGAGCGGGGGCATTCCTACAATGAGCAGTTCTTC. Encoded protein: CASSAERGHSYNEQFF.

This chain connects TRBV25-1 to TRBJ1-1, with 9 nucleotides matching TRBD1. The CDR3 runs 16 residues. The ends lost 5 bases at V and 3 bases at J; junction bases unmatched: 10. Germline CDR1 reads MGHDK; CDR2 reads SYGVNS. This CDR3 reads CASSPQGQGRYTEAFF. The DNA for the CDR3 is TGTGCCAGCAGTCCCCAGGGACAGGGACGGTACACTGAAGCTTTCTTT.

The CDR3 here is CASSYSAGGNTGELFF. In nucleotides, the CDR3 is TGTGCCAGCAGTTACTCCGCGGGGGGGAACACCGGGGAGCTGTTTTTT. The V and J genes are TRBV6-6 and TRBJ2-2, with TRBD2 matching 8 bases. The CDR3 covers 16 residues. Germline assignment: CDR1 MNHNY and CDR2 SVGAGI (reference sequence). V lost 0 bases and J lost 1; bases outside the gene matches: 1.

The CDR3 is CASSIWGPKDTEQFF. The CDR3 DNA reads TGTGCCAGTAGTATATGGGGGCCGAAAGACACTGAGCAGTTCTTC. The J gene is TRBJ2-1, the V gene TRBV19, with D perhaps matching TRBD1 (6 bases). This CDR3 has 15 amino acids. V lost 2 bases and J 9 bases, leaving 17 bases between the germline ends. Germline V gives CDR1 LNHDA, CDR2 SQIVND (reference sequence).

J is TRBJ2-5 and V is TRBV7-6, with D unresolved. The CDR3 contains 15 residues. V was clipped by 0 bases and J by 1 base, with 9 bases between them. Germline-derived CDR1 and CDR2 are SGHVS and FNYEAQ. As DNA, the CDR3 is TGTGCCAGCAGCTTAGCGCCCACAGCCCAAGAGACCCAGTACTTC. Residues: CASSLAPTAQETQYF.

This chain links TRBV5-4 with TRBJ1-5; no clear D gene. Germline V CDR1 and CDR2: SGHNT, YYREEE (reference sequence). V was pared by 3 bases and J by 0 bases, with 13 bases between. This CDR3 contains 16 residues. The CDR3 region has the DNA TGTGCCAGCAGCTCGCATGGGCAGAATAGCAATCAGCCCCAGCATTTT. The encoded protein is CASSSHGQNSNQPQHF.

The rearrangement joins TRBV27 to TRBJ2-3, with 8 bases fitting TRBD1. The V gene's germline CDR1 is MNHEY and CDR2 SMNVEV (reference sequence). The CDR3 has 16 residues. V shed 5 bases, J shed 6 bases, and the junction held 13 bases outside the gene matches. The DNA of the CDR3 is TGTGCCAGCAGTCACCCGCAGGGGGCCACTTTGGATACGCAGTATTTT. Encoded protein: CASSHPQGATLDTQYF.

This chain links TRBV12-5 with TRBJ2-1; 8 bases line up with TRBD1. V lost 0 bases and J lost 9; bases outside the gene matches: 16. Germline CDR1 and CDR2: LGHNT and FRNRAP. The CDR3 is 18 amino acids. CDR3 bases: TGTGCTAGTGGTTTGGTCCCAAAAATGAATTCAGGGGGCTTTGAGCAGTTCTTC. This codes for CASGLVPKMNSGGFEQFF.

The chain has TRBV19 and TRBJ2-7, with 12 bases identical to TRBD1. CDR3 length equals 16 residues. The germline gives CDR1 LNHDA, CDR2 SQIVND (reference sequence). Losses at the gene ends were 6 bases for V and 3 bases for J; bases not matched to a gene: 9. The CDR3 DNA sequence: TGTGCCAGTAGCGGGGGGGGGACAGGGGGCCTCTACGAGCAGTACTTC. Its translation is CASSGGGTGGLYEQYF.

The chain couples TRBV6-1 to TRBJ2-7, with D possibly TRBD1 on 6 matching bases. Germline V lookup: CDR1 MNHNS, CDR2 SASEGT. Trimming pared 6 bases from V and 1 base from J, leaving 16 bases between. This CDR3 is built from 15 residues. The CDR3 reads CASRNGQRKSYEQYF. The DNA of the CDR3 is TGTGCCAGCAGAAACGGACAGCGCAAGTCCTACGAGCAGTACTTC.